This T cell receptor (beta chain) was identified during a study of blood T cell repertoires in COVID-19 (dated by TCRdb to 2018 to 2021). Broadly, across the study: Collaborator samples came from the United States, Italy and Spain and covered acute and convalescent phases of COVID-19. The samples were drawn from the first 160 participants of the ongoing ImmuneRACE study and from under 1,500 subjects provided by 6 global collaborators. Deeply sampled blood TCRbeta repertoires from subjects exposed to, actively infected with, or recovered from COVID-19 were included in the dataset. Nearly every sample came with metadata listing a de-identified subject ID, COVID-19 status, age in years and sex. Where available, HLA class I and class II types were obtained from metadata supplied by the sample provider rather than from assay-based typing. The repertoires were made available in a free public database intended to serve as a resource for research on the immune response to SARS-CoV-2. The material from the prospective study consisted of cDNA or gDNA derived from T cells, B-cell-depleted T cells, or PBMCs.

Inclusive of the bounding cysteine and phenylalanine, the CDR3 is 15 residues long. The kept DNA is CDR3 alone, 45 bases in frame from the first base. CDR1 MNHEY and CDR2 SMNVEV are derived from the germline V gene (reference sequence). Unmatched junction bases come to 8, with V trimmed by 5 bases and J by 2 bases. Participants in the prospective study were enrolled through a virtual design, were aged roughly 18 to 100 years, and lived in about 25 United States geographic areas. Cohort assignment in the prospective study relied on participant-reported clinical history from a screening survey and a study questionnaire. ImmuneRACE Cohort 3 recovered participants were defined by two consecutive negative NP/OP PCR tests, healthcare professional clearance, or symptom resolution. Each participant in the prospective study had whole blood, serum and a nasopharyngeal or oropharyngeal swab collected by mobile phlebotomists. Additional blood draws and questionnaires over an approximately two-month period could optionally be provided by prospective study participants. Before DNA extraction, prospective study blood samples were shipped either frozen or at room temperature.

Overall study results and their limits: The quantity of clinical and demographic metadata differed by source and by participant and was supplied without curation.

TCRbeta CDR3 regions were amplified from genomic DNA using the immunoSEQ Assay, a bias-controlled multiplex PCR. Per the source publication's procedure: The number of nucleated cells in each sample was estimated from the amplification of reference gene primers within the assay. To quantify the absolute abundance of each unique TCRbeta CDR3 rearrangement, sequence reads were collapsed and filtered. For each sample, productive Simpson clonality was calculated as the square root of Simpson's diversity index across productive rearrangements. In its TCRdb copy, this immuneACCESS table keeps in-frame sequences only and misses some clones. Where compared with another copy, unresolved V genes explain less than half of these, and the others have no known cause. D and trimming come from the DNA, and the V and J calls and clone size come from that table. Recorded for this sample are approximately 440,000 clones; about 90% of them occurred a single time. The ten largest clonotypes hold 0.6% of the sample.

As to this clone: Its antigen is currently not known. The input lacks base qualities; no much larger clone sits a single base away.

The sequence came from a man between 18 and 29 years old who had recovered from COVID-19. The chain links TRBV27 with TRBJ2-7, with TRBD1 identical over 8 junction bases. Sequencing was performed on PBMCs or T cells enriched from blood (not recorded which). The DNA sequence reads TGTGCCAGCAGTACAAGACAGGGGTCCCCCTACGAGCAGTACTTC. This encodes CASSTRQGSPYEQYF.